This TCR beta chain appears in the sequencing data of a study of shared clonotypes between healthy human individuals. With regard to this clone: What it binds is not known.

Each donor was a Caucasian adult residing in Nashville, Tennessee. Study conclusions and caveats: In this cohort, only blood was sampled, and tissue repertoires likely differ.

V lost 6 bases, J lost 7 bases, and 17 bases stayed unmatched. Germline V gene sequence: CDR1 MDHEN, CDR2 SYDVKM. This CDR3 is built from 18 residues. Methods used by the authors: Filtering was not the same, since immunoSEQ gave junction-only sequences without quality scores. Sequencing was performed with immunoSEQ multiplex PCR; in TCRdb, only in-frame clones are kept and a portion is missing. V, J and clone size derive from that table, while D and trimming were established from the DNA sequence. The table has around 700,000 clones, around 73% seen once. The receptor comes from a woman in her twenties or thirties in good health. The sample taken for sequencing was memory CD4+ T cells sorted from blood. Subset specified: CD45RA-negative fraction. The chain uses TRBV28 and TRBJ1-6, with 8 nucleotides matching TRBD1. In nucleotides, the CDR3 is TGTGCCAGCAGGGACCTGGGCAGGGGGCGAAGTCGGAATTCACCCCTCCACTTT. This encodes CASRDLGRGRSRNSPLHF.